This record covers a single T cell receptor (beta chain). Its antigen is unknown. The record has no base qualities; no much larger clone is one base away. This sample is drawn from a study of control samples from healthy donors and cancer patients (dated by TCRdb to between 2020 and 2021). Preparation of the library involved the immunoSEQ multiplex PCR assay. The source is immuneACCESS, and TCRdb retained only in-frame sequences with V and J called. Part of the clones is not carried over; for the studies checked, unresolved V genes explain less than half of this, and the remainder is unexplained. The sample contains roughly 92,000 clones, around 86% of them found a single time. 1.3% of the sample belongs to the ten largest clones. Measured from the cysteine to the phenylalanine, the CDR3 is 15 residues long. This entry keeps only the CDR3 DNA: 45 bases, framed from base 1. V and J lose 0 bases and 2 bases, and a span of 12 bases separates them.

The material sequenced was blood. The receptor comes from a woman between 50 and 59 years old in good health. The rearranged chain carries TRBV5-3 and TRBJ2-7; a weak D assignment points to TRBD1 (6 bases agree). TRBV5-3 is an ORF, with its function uncertain. In nucleotide form, the sequence is TGTGCCAGAAGCTTGGTTTTCAGGGGTCCCTACGAGCAGTACTTC. It specifies CARSLVFRGPYEQYF.